This passage covers 16 T cell receptor beta chains from one sample sequenced in a study of identical twins' blood T cells. TCRdb re-called the 5' RACE reads through MiXCR, storing one row per CDR3 protein. Altogether 300,000 to 450,000 distinct CDR3 sequences are present, 25% to 35% being singletons, with the ten largest covering 6.1%. The specimen was PBMCs. These receptors were obtained from a woman aged 18 to 49 in good health.

This chain links TRBV20-1 with TRBJ2-7; 12 positions match TRBD2. V was clipped by 7 bases and J by 10 bases; unmatched bases: 5. The CDR3 contains 11 residues. CDR1 and CDR2 from the germline V gene are DFQATT and SNEGSKA (reference sequence). CDR3 coding DNA: TGCAGTGTTTCGACTAGCGGGAGACAGTACTTC. It is translated as CSVSTSGRQYF.

The DNA for the CDR3 is TGCAGCGTTGGGAGAGGGGCAAACTACTGGGAGGACGAGCAGTACTTC. Its protein is CSVGRGANYWEDEQYF. V usage is TRBV29-1 and J usage is TRBJ2-7; a possible D gene is TRBD2 (6 bases). The V end lost 4 bases, the J end lost 5 bases, and 24 bases lay between the germline ends. From germline, CDR1 is SQVTM and CDR2 ANQGSEA. The CDR3 length is 16 residues.

This clonotype was detected a few times. Sequence at one end of the junction differs from germline and may be a read error. V is TRBV7-8 and J is TRBJ2-1, with TRBD2 as a possible D gene (6 bases). Germline CDR1 reads SGHVS; CDR2 reads FQNEAQ. CDR3 length equals 15 residues. This chain's CDR3 is CASSLAWGGYNEQFF. In DNA, the CDR3 is TGTGCCAGCAGCCTAGCTTGGGGAGGCTACAATGAGCAGTTCTTC.

This chain links TRBV20-1 with TRBJ1-4; a weak D match, TRBD1 (5 bases). Germline loops: CDR1 DFQATT, CDR2 SNEGSKA (reference sequence). The CDR3 totals 15 residues. The V and J ends lost 5 bases and 2 bases respectively, with 15 bases between them. The DNA of the CDR3 is TGCAGTGCTTCCCCCTCCGGGACTACTAATGAAAAACTGTTTTTT. Amino acids: CSASPSGTTNEKLFF.

This clonotype was seen only once. V is TRBV29-1 and J is TRBJ1-1; 7 bases are a match to TRBD1. The germline V gene encodes CDR1 SQVTM and CDR2 ANQGSEA. The V segment lost 7 bases and the J segment 4 bases; nucleotides outside the gene matches: 15. The CDR3 is 15 amino acids. This chain's CDR3 is CSGRQGSSWATEAFF. The CDR3 DNA reads TGCAGCGGGCGACAGGGAAGCAGTTGGGCCACTGAAGCTTTCTTT.

This clonotype showed up just a few times. V usage is TRBV20-1 and J usage is TRBJ1-1, with 7 bases lining up with TRBD1. V trimming: 3 bases; J trimming: 2 bases; junction bases outside the gene matches: 9. The CDR3 is 15 amino acids. Germline lookup yields CDR1 DFQATT and CDR2 SNEGSKA (reference sequence). Written as DNA, the CDR3 is TGCAGTGCTAGGAGAACAGGGGCCCGAAACACTGAAGCTTTCTTT. Translated: CSARRTGARNTEAFF.

This clonotype was seen a handful of times. The chain recombines TRBV12-5 with TRBJ1-3, with D maybe TRBD1 (6 bases). This CDR3 spans 15 amino acids. V was trimmed by 7 bases and J by 1 base, leaving 14 bases between them. CDR1 is LGHNT and CDR2 is FRNRAP in the germline V gene. Written as DNA, the CDR3 is TGTGCTAGTGCCACCGGAGGGGGGTCTGGAAACACCATATATTTT. Protein product: CASATGGGSGNTIYF.

This clonotype was seen many times. The V call is TRBV7-6, the J call TRBJ2-2; TRBD1 matches at 7 bases. The length of the CDR3 is 15 residues. The germline V gene has CDR1 SGHVS and CDR2 FNYEAQ. V lost 5 bases to trimming and J lost 5 bases; unmatched junction nucleotides: 8. CDR3 protein: CASSPYTGETGELFF. CDR3 DNA sequence: TGTGCCAGCAGCCCTTATACAGGGGAGACCGGGGAGCTGTTTTTT.

The count of this clonotype is one. This clone may be a read error of a much larger clone one base away. The J gene is TRBJ2-3, the V gene TRBV7-8; no clear D gene. This CDR3 comprises 13 residues. Germline CDR1 and CDR2: SGHVS and FQNEAQ. CDR3 loop: CASSLDRTYTQYF. DNA for the CDR3: TGTGCCAGCAGCTTAGATCGCACATATACGCAGTATTTT.

The V and J genes are TRBV20-1 and TRBJ2-1; D remains ambiguous. Germline V gene sequence: CDR1 DFQATT, CDR2 SNEGSKA (reference sequence). This CDR3 is 16 amino acids long. Trimming stripped 0 bases from V and 7 bases from J, with 19 bases between. The CDR3 DNA is TGCAGTGCTAGAGATCGAATTGGTGTCACCGGAAATGAGCAGTTCTTC. It translates to CSARDRIGVTGNEQFF.

The genes are TRBV4-2 and TRBJ1-5; D might be TRBD1 (5 bases). From germline, CDR1 is LGHNA and CDR2 YNFKEQ. This CDR3 comprises 16 residues. V was pared by 1 base and J by 4 bases, with 14 bases between. The DNA of the CDR3 is TGTGCCAGCAGCCAAGGCTTGGCAGGGAGAAATCAGCCCCAGCATTTT. Translation gives CASSQGLAGRNQPQHF.

This clonotype was seen at least ten times. The V call is TRBV29-1, the J call TRBJ2-7, with D perhaps TRBD2 (6 bases). Germline assignment: CDR1 SQVTM and CDR2 ANQGSEA. V lost 6 bases and J lost 3, with 9 bases in between. The CDR3 contains 11 residues. The CDR3: CSVQDYYEQYF. CDR3 nucleotide sequence: TGCAGCGTCCAGGACTACTACGAGCAGTACTTC.

The chain uses TRBV29-1 and TRBJ2-5; D remains ambiguous. CDR1 SQVTM and CDR2 ANQGSEA come from the germline V gene. CDR3 size: 11 residues. V gave up 2 bases and J gave up 5 bases, with 6 bases separating them. The CDR3 DNA reads TGCAGCGTTGAAAGGATCGAGACCCAGTACTTC. Its protein product is CSVERIETQYF.

About this clonotype itself: At one end the junction does not follow the germline gene, possibly because of a read error. The rearrangement joins TRBV29-1 to TRBJ2-7; 10 bases map to TRBD1. Looked up from germline, CDR1 is SQVTM and CDR2 is ANQGSEA. This CDR3 region has 15 residues. The CDR3 loop reads CSVARTGGPYEEQHF. CDR3 nucleotide sequence: TGCAGCGTCGCCCGGACAGGGGGTCCTTATGAAGAGCAGCACTTC.

This clonotype has ten or more counts. This chain connects TRBV20-1 to TRBJ2-3, with D maybe TRBD2 (6 bases). V lost 7 bases, J lost 0 bases, and 20 bases lay in between. This CDR3 is 16 amino acids long. Germline CDR1 is DFQATT and CDR2 is SNEGSKA (reference sequence). CDR3 nucleotide sequence: TGCAGTGGTATAGCGGTACCATCCCTTAGCACAGATACGCAGTATTTT. Residues: CSGIAVPSLSTDTQYF.

This clonotype occurred a few times. This sequence joins TRBV5-1 and TRBJ1-1; TRBD1 might be the D (5 bases). Deletions cut 4 bases from V and 4 bases from J, with 17 bases between. This CDR3 comprises 15 residues. Germline-derived CDR1 and CDR2 are SGHRS and YFSETQ. The CDR3 DNA sequence: TGCGCCAGCAGCCTTGGGCGGGACGCCATCACTGAAGCTTTCTTT. Protein: CASSLGRDAITEAFF.